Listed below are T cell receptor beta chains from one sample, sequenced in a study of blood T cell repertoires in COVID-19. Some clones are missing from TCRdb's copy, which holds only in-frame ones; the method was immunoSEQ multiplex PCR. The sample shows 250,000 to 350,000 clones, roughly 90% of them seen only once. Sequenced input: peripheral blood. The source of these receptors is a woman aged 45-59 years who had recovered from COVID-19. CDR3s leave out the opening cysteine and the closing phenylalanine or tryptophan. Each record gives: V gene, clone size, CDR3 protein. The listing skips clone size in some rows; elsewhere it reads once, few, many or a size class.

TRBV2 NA ASSASLDTQY
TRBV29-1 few SVDKGEGLEQY
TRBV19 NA ASSLAGQGVLQNFFRELF
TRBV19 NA ASSTHGTGAHSNQPQH
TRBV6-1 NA ASSEARGTGSRNTQY
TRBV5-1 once ASSPNTGGHTIY
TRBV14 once ASSRPGQAGYT
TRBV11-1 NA ASSFGGGLGEQY
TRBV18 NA ASSPLAGGYNEQF
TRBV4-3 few ASSPHVGGAYGYT
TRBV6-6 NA ASSWGPGQASHEQF
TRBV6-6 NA ASSYSGSHLYGYT
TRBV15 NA ATGNRGNYGYT
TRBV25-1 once ASSEPRTGDTEAF
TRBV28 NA ATGLAGDYEQY
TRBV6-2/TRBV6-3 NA ASSPAGTVLQPQH
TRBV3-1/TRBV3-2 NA ASSQVGDTGGYT
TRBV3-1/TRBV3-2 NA ASSQDRESNTGELF
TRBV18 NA ASSLTTTGLYSNQPQH
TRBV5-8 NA ASSQGTEAPNEQF
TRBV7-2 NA ASSSGGTSGGTDTQY
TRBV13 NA ASSFPGSSHDNEQF
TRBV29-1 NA SVEDLEVAGANEQF
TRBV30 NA AWSNPGMNTEAF
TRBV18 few ASSPQGEDTQY
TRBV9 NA ASSEQGNYGYT
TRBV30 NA AWTREDYGYT
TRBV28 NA ASSSLGGEAHYNEQF
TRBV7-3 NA ASSPYTPWGRDSGANVLT
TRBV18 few ASSPTGTGGEQY
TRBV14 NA ASSRLGLAIGDEQF
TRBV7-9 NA ASSFPRQGWNSPLH
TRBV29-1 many SVGGRWEIYNEQF
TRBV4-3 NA ASSQDRRGYQPQH
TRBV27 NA ASSLLVGETQY
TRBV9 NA ASSVGPDYEQF
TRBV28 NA ASSPRGQMEKLF
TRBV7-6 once ASSPRFEQF
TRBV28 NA ASTRIQGIKQPQH
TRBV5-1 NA ASSASGTSNEQF
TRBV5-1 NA ASRLGAGVETQY
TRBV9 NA ASRTGSHSGANVLT
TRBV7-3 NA ASSLSSFGGNTQY
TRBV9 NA ASSVGGRSSYNSPLH
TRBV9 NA ASSVTDGYGYT
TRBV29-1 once SAADRRDVTF
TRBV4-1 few ASSQVTAYNSPLH
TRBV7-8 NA ASSPLTGTGGEQY
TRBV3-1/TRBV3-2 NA ASSQDLTTQWNEQF
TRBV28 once ASSLSPGYEQY
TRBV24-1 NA ATSGYTGGYT
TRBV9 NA ASSDGQGSVTEAF
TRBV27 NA ASSSLGGGWPGELF
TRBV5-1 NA ASSLPDRGTDTQY
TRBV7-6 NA ASSLARGNNEKLF
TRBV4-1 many ASSLTGVGGYT
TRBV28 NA ASRLRTSGGYYEQF